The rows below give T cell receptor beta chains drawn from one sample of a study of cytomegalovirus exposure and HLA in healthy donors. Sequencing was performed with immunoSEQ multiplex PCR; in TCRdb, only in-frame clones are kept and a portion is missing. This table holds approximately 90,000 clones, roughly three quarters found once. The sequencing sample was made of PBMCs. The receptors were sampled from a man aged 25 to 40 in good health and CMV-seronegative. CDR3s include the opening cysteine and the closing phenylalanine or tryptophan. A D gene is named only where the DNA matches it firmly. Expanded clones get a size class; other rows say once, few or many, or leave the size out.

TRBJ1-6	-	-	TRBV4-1	TGCGCCAGCAGCCACCCGGGTAATTCACCCCTCCACTTT	CASSHPGNSPLHF
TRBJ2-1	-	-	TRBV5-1	TGCGCCAGCAGCTTGTCGGGAAACAATGAGCAGTTCTTC	CASSLSGNNEQFF
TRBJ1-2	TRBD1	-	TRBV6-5	TGTGCCAGCAGTTACGGCGACAGGGGGCTTGTCTATGGCTACACCTTC	CASSYGDRGLVYGYTF
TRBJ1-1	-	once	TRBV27	TGTGCCAGCAGAGATACCCTGGGGGGGGCGTACACTGAAGCTTTCTTT	CASRDTLGGAYTEAFF
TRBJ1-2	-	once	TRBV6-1	TGTGTCAGCAGTGAGGCCCCTGGGGAGTCGCATGGCTACACCTTC	CVSSEAPGESHGYTF
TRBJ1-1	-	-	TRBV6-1	TGTGCCAGCAGTGATACAGGGTTCGCTGAAGCTTTCTTT	CASSDTGFAEAFF
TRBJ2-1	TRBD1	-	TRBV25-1	TGTGCCAGCAGTGTCCCCACGGGACAGGGTATTGAGCAGTTCTTC	CASSVPTGQGIEQFF
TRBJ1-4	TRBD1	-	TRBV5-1	TGCGCCAGCAGCCTGGGGTACGGGACAGAGGGTGAAAAACTGTTTTTT	CASSLGYGTEGEKLFF
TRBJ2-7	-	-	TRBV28	TGTGCCAGCAGCGCTAAAGGGGGATTTTTCAACGAGCAGTACTTC	CASSAKGGFFNEQYF
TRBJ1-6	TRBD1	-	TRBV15	TGTGCCACCAGCAGAGATCACGGGACAGGGTCTCGTTCACCCCTCCACTTT	CATSRDHGTGSRSPLHF
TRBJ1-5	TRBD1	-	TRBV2	TGTGCCAGCAGCGGAGGGACAGGGCTGAATCAGCCCCAGCATTTT	CASSGGTGLNQPQHF
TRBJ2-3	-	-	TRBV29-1	TGCAGCGTTGTGGGGGGGGCCACAGATACGCAGTATTTT	CSVVGGATDTQYF
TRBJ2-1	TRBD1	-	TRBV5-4	TGTGCCAGCAGCTCCGGGACAGGGGGCTACAATGAGCAGTTCTTC	CASSSGTGGYNEQFF
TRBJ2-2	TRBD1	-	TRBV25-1	TGTGCCAGCAGTGAAGGACAGGGAAACACCGGGGAGCTGTTTTTT	CASSEGQGNTGELFF
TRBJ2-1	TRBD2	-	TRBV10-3	TGTGCCATCAGTGAGTCGAAGGGGACTAGCGGGCTATATGGGCAGTTCTTC	CAISESKGTSGLYGQFF
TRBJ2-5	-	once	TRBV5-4	TGTGCCAGCAGCCGGGGGTACACGGAGACCCAGTACTTC	CASSRGYTETQYF
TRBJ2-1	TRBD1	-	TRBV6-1	TGTGCCAGCAGTGAAGGGACAGGGAATTTAGAGCAGTTCTTC	CASSEGTGNLEQFF
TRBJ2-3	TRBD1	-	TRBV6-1	TGTGCCAGCAGTGAAGCAGGCGACAGGGGTGATACGCAGTATTTT	CASSEAGDRGDTQYF
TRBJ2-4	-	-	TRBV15	TGTGCCACCAGCAGAGATCCGGCCAGCCGGAGAATGGACTTC	CATSRDPASRRMDF
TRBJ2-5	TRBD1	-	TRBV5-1	TGCGCCAGCAGCCTCTCTGACCAGGGGGCGTTAGGGACCCAGTACTTC	CASSLSDQGALGTQYF
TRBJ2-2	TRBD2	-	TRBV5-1	TGCGCCAGCGGGACTAGCGGGAATTTGAGGACCGGGGAGCTGTTTTTT	CASGTSGNLRTGELFF
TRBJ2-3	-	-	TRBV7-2	TGTGCCAGCAGCCCAGGGGCGAGCACAGATACGCAGTATTTT	CASSPGASTDTQYF
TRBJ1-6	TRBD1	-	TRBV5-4	TGTGCCAGCAGCAACAGCCAGGGGGCCGGTAATTCACCCCTCCACTTT	CASSNSQGAGNSPLHF
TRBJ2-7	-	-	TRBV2	TGTGCCAGCAGTGAGTGGGACACCTTCTACGAGCAGTACTTC	CASSEWDTFYEQYF
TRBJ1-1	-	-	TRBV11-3	TGTGCCAGCAGCCTCCACAGCAGCACTGAAGCTTTCTTT	CASSLHSSTEAFF
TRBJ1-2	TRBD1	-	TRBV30	TGTGCCTCCCCCGGGACAGGATCCTATGGCTACACCTTC	CASPGTGSYGYTF
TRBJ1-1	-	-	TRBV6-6	TGTGCCAGCAGTTACCAGGGTATGAACACTGAAGCTTTCTTT	CASSYQGMNTEAFF
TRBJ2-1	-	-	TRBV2	TGTGCCAGCAGTGTGTTAAATGAGCAGTTCTTC	CASSVLNEQFF
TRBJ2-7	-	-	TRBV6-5	TGTGCCAGCAGTTATTTGGCGGGACAGACCTACGAGCAGTACTTC	CASSYLAGQTYEQYF
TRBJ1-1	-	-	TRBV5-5	TGTGCCAGCAGCTTGAGGCCATCAGAGGTCAACACTGAAGCTTTCTTT	CASSLRPSEVNTEAFF
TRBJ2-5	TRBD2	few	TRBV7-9	TGTGCCAGCAGTCCCGGGGTAGCGGGAGGAGTAGAGACCCAGTACTTC	CASSPGVAGGVETQYF
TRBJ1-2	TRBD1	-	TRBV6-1	TGTGCCAGCAGTGATCCCCCCGGACAGGGACAAAGCGGCTACACCTTC	CASSDPPGQGQSGYTF
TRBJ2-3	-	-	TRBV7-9	TGTGCCAGCAGTGTAGGGACTAGCACAGATACGCAGTATTTT	CASSVGTSTDTQYF
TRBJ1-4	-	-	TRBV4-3	TGCGCCAGCAGCCAAACAGGCTACTACCATTCAACTAATGAAAAACTGTTTTTT	CASSQTGYYHSTNEKLFF
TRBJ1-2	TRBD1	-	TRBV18	TGTGCCAGCTACGAGTCCAGGGGGGCCGGCTATGGCTACACCTTC	CASYESRGAGYGYTF
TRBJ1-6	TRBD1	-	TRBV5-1	TGCGCCAGCAGCGCGGGACAGGGACATTCACCCCTCCACTTT	CASSAGQGHSPLHF
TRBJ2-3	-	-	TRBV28	TGTGCCAGCAGTTCAATCCGGGGAGGGGGTGGCACAGATACGCAGTATTTT	CASSSIRGGGGTDTQYF